This TCR beta chain is from a study of shared clonotypes between healthy human individuals. Background on the study: Used for every donor were three CD4 naive, three CD4 memory, two CD8 naive and one CD8 memory plate. Overall study findings and caveats: On the whole, naive subsets had larger estimated richness than memory subsets had. Even with large depth, rarefaction showed that sorted-subset sequencing was incomplete.

All donors were healthy HIV-negative adults lacking recent acute infections or vaccinations. Profiling relied on immunoSEQ multiplex PCR, and the TCRdb table lists in-frame clones only, not all of them. This table holds 2 million or so clones, about 95% found once. Concerning this clone: Its antigen is unidentified.

The CDR3 consists of 12 residues. Germline V lookup: CDR1 SNHLY, CDR2 FYNNEI. Trimming took off 2 bases at V and 16 bases at J, with 14 bases between the two ends. The chain carries TRBV2 and TRBJ1-4; a weak D match, TRBD1 (6 bases). This sequence originates from a man younger than 35 in good health. Source material: naive CD4+ T cells sorted from blood. Stated subset: CD45RA+ positively selected. CDR3 nucleotide sequence: TGTGCCAGCAGTGAAATCCGAGGACAGCGGTTTTTT. Amino acid sequence: CASSEIRGQRFF.